These 23 T cell receptor beta chains share one sample of origin, sequenced in a study of T cell clonality in common variable immunodeficiency. Libraries were prepared by immunoSEQ multiplex PCR; TCRdb keeps only in-frame clonotypes and omits some of them. The sample holds about 19,000 clones, and no clone turns up only once. Study outcomes and limitations: Common variable immunodeficiency TCR beta sequences reportedly had fewer deletions and N-nucleotide insertions.

For these TCRs, the target antigens are not known. The sample was peripheral blood mononuclear cells. The receptors were gathered from a human donor with common variable immunodeficiency.

This clone was observed many times. The CDR3 extends 3 residues past the end of the read, so its final part is completed from the germline J gene. The chain employs TRBV5-1 and TRBJ2-1; TRBD2 matches 7 bases. Germline values: CDR1 SGHRS, CDR2 YFSETQ. This CDR3 has 14 amino acids. Germline trimming cut 6 bases from V and 4 bases from J; bases unmatched to any gene: 7. The CDR3 spells CASTSSGVYNEQFF. The sequenced CDR3 bases are TGCGCCAGCACCTCTAGCGGAGTTTACAATGAG.

CDR3 residues: CASSPRWTSDGNEQFF. CDR3 DNA, as far as it was read: TGTGCCAGCTCACCACGCTGGACTAGCGATGGCAATGAG. The V gene is TRBV18, the J gene TRBJ2-1; 9 bases are shared with TRBD2. The CDR3 end falls 3 residues outside the read, so it is completed with the germline J gene. The germline V gene has CDR1 KGHSH and CDR2 LQKENI. The V segment lost 1 base and the J segment 6 bases; nucleotides outside the gene matches: 7. This CDR3 is built from 16 residues.

Only a few counts were recorded for this clone. The CDR3 end falls 3 residues outside the read, so it is completed with the germline J gene. The chain combines TRBV5-1 with TRBJ2-5, with D perhaps TRBD2 (5 bases). The length of the CDR3 is 12 residues. Germline CDR1 SGHRS, CDR2 YFSETQ. V lost 0 bases, J lost 5 bases, and 5 bases lay in between. Partial CDR3 DNA: TGCGCCAGCAGCTTGGCGGGGGAGACC. This codes for CASSLAGET. The entire CDR3 reads CASSLAGETQYF.

This clone appeared a few times. From the germline J gene comes the end of the CDR3, since the read stops 3 residues before it. The chain joins TRBV5-1 to TRBJ2-1, with a tentative D call TRBD2 (5 bases). CDR1 is SGHRS, CDR2 YFSETQ, per germline. The CDR3 has 16 amino acids. V was pared by 0 bases and J by 2 bases, with 12 bases between. The CDR3 bases that were read are TGCGCCAGCAGCTTGGCCGAACTAGGAACCTACAATGAG. Its protein is CASSLAELGTYNE. The entire CDR3 reads CASSLAELGTYNEQFF.

This clone was picked up a small number of times. The read ends 3 residues before the CDR3 terminus; that terminus is restored from the germline J gene. The chain links TRBV7-9 to TRBJ2-3, with D unclear. V gave up 3 bases and J gave up 6 bases, with 7 bases separating them. The CDR3 spans 12 residues. Germline V gene sequence: CDR1 SEHNR, CDR2 FQNEAQ (reference sequence). The CDR3 bases that were read are TGTGCCAGCAGCTTTGAGGTGGATACG. Translation: CASSFEVDT. The CDR3 in full is CASSFEVDTQYF.

As for this clone: The read stops 3 residues short of the end of the CDR3; the missing end is completed from the germline J gene. The chain uses TRBV7-9 and TRBJ1-2; unclear D gene. The germline CDR1 and CDR2 sequences are SEHNR and FQNEAQ (reference sequence). Trimming cost V 3 bases and J 6 bases, with 5 bases left between them. There are 11 residues in the CDR3. Partial CDR3 DNA: TGTGCCAGCAGCTTCACAGATGGC. Its translation: CASSFTDG. The full CDR3 sequence reads CASSFTDGYTF.

Regarding this clone: The read falls 3 residues short of the CDR3 end, and the missing part is taken from the germline J gene. This chain links TRBV7-9 with TRBJ2-5; D is undetermined. Germline CDR1 and CDR2: SEHNR and FQNEAQ (reference sequence). This CDR3 region has 15 residues. V was cut by 5 bases and J by 5 bases, with 18 bases left in between. Incomplete CDR3 DNA: TGTGCCAGCAGCCCCCCTTGGGCCACCCGGGAGACC. It codes for CASSPPWATRET. The CDR3, in full, reads CASSPPWATRETQYF.

This clone was picked up a small number of times. Read sequence stops 3 residues before the CDR3 end, and the germline J gene provides the missing end. The chain recombines TRBV7-9 with TRBJ2-1; D ambiguous. This CDR3 contains 12 residues. The V and J ends lost 7 bases and 2 bases respectively, with 6 bases between them. Germline V gene data show CDR1 as SEHNR and CDR2 as FQNEAQ (reference sequence). The sequenced CDR3 bases are TGTGCCAGCACGGTAGCCTACAATGAG. It codes for CASTVAYNE. The full CDR3 protein reads CASTVAYNEQFF.

The table lists this clone with many counts. The sequence runs out 3 residues before the end of the CDR3; the remainder is reconstructed from the germline J gene. The rearrangement links TRBV30 to TRBJ2-4, with 10 bases lining up with TRBD2. The V gene's germline CDR1 is GTSNPN and CDR2 SVGIG (reference sequence). This CDR3 is built from 14 residues. V shed 0 bases and J 9 bases; nucleotides not matched to a gene: 5. The sequenced part of the CDR3 DNA is TGTGCCTGGAGTGTAGCTAGCGGGAGACTCATT. This codes for CAWSVASGRLI. The complete CDR3 reads CAWSVASGRLIQYF.

In the case of this clone: The read stops 3 residues short of the end of the CDR3; the missing end is completed from the germline J gene. This sequence joins TRBV19 and TRBJ2-2; no firm D call. The V gene lost 5 bases and the J gene lost 5 bases, with 9 bases spanning the gap. The germline gives CDR1 LNHDA, CDR2 SQIVND (reference sequence). CDR3 length: 13 amino acids. The sequenced part of the CDR3 DNA is TGTGCCAGTAGTGTTCAGGATACCGGGGAG. Translated, it gives CASSVQDTGE. The full CDR3 reads CASSVQDTGELFF.

Concerning this clone: The CDR3 end is not reached by the read, which stops 3 residues before it; the germline J gene fills it in. The chain links TRBV19 to TRBJ1-5, with 9 bases lining up with TRBD1. The V gene's germline CDR1 is LNHDA and CDR2 SQIVND (reference sequence). The CDR3 runs 16 residues. J was trimmed by 1 base and V by 10 bases; bases with no gene match: 11. The CDR3 spells CATAGTGFKSNQPQHF. CDR3 bases read: TGTGCCACCGCCGGGACAGGGTTCAAGAGCAATCAGCCC.

A note on this clone: The read halts 3 residues ahead of the CDR3 end, with the missing end drawn from the germline J gene. The rearrangement uses TRBV7-2 and TRBJ1-1; no definite D call. Per germline, CDR1 SGHTA and CDR2 FQGNSA. The length of the CDR3 is 11 residues. CDR3 sequence: CASSSGISAFF. The DNA read from the CDR3 is TGTGCCAGCAGCTCAGGAATTTCG.

At least ten counts were recorded for this clone. CDR3 region: CASSSGQSENTEAFF. The sequenced part of the CDR3 DNA is TGTGCCAGCAGTTCCGGACAGAGCGAGAACACTGAA. The chain carries TRBV2 and TRBJ1-1; the D gene is possibly TRBD1 (6 bases). The CDR3 is cut off 3 residues early in the read; its end comes from the germline J gene. The CDR3 contains 15 residues. The germline V gene has CDR1 SNHLY and CDR2 FYNNEI. Deletions cut 5 bases from V and 1 base from J, with 14 bases between.

This clone was recorded at least ten times. The CDR3 end lies 3 residues beyond the end of the read and is filled in from the germline J gene. The chain combines TRBV2 with TRBJ2-6; 8 nucleotides match TRBD1. There are 16 residues in the CDR3. Per the germline V gene, CDR1 is SNHLY and CDR2 is FYNNEI. The trim removed 9 bases at V and 0 bases at J, leaving 7 bases unmatched. Here the CDR3 reads CASLRDRNSGANVLTF. The CDR3 DNA, read in part, is TGTGCCAGTCTCCGGGACAGGAACTCTGGGGCCAACGTC.

Remarks on this clone: The read finishes 3 residues shy of the CDR3 end, and the germline J gene is used to complete it. The chain recombines TRBV7-8 with TRBJ1-2, with 7 bases matching TRBD1. CDR1 is SGHVS and CDR2 is FQNEAQ in the germline V gene. V gave up 4 bases and J gave up 1 base; unmatched junction bases: 6. The CDR3 covers 15 residues. The sequenced part of the CDR3 DNA is TGTGCCAGCAGCTCAACACAGGGGTATAACTATGGC. This sequence encodes CASSSTQGYNYG. The full CDR3 is CASSSTQGYNYGYTF.

Only a few counts were recorded for this clone. The read ends 3 residues shy of where the CDR3 ends; the end is completed using the germline J gene. The chain has TRBV19 and TRBJ1-5; TRBD1 matches 8 bases. V shed 1 base and J 4 bases; nucleotides not matched to a gene: 3. The CDR3 sequence is 15 residues long. Looked up from germline, CDR1 is LNHDA and CDR2 is SQIVND (reference sequence). Incomplete CDR3 DNA: TGTGCCAGTAGTATAGTTACAGGGGGGAATCAGCCC. It encodes CASSIVTGGNQP. The complete CDR3 protein is CASSIVTGGNQPQHF.

This clone has more than one count but fewer than ten. The read comes to an end 3 residues before the CDR3 does, leaving the germline J gene to fill in the end. The V call is TRBV18, the J call TRBJ2-7, with 8 positions matching TRBD1. The CDR3 covers 14 residues. The V and J ends lost 5 bases and 1 base, in that order; junction bases with no gene match: 4. CDR1 and CDR2 (germline): KGHSH, LQKENI. The sequenced CDR3 bases are TGTGCCAGCTCAGCGGGACAGGAGTCCTACGAG. As protein: CASSAGQESYE. The full CDR3 reads CASSAGQESYEQYF. Together with reference TRBV18 and TRBJ2-7, the CDR3 gives the full variable domain: NAGVMQNPRHLVRRRGQEARLRCSPMKGHSHVYWYRQLPEEGLKFMVYLQKENIIDESGMPKERFSAEFPKEGPSILRIQQVVRGDSAAYFCASSAGQESYEQYFGPGTRLTVT.

Only a few counts were recorded for this clone. The CDR3 extends 3 residues past the end of the read, so its final part is completed from the germline J gene. This chain links TRBV18 with TRBJ2-2; D gene unclear. This CDR3 is 18 amino acids long. Germline CDR1 reads KGHSH; CDR2 reads LQKENI. Trimming pared 2 bases from V and 5 bases from J, leaving 21 bases between. The part of the CDR3 DNA that was read is TGTGCCAGCTCACCAACGAAGGTGGCACCACACGTTACCGGGGAG. Its translation: CASSPTKVAPHVTGE. The CDR3, in full, reads CASSPTKVAPHVTGELFF.

CDR3 DNA, as far as it was read: TGTGCCAGTACCCGCCTAAAGGGGGCAGGGACTGGCTATGGC. It yields the protein CASTRLKGAGTGYG. The entire CDR3 reads CASTRLKGAGTGYGYTF. The chain uses TRBV19 and TRBJ1-2, with 7 bases identical to TRBD1. With the read ending 3 residues before the CDR3 end, the germline J gene is used to fill in that end. The length of the CDR3 is 17 residues. After removal of 7 bases from V and 4 bases from J, the junction contained 18 bases not matched to a gene. Germline-derived CDR1 and CDR2 are LNHDA and SQIVND (reference sequence).

This clone was detected a few times. Read sequence stops 3 residues before the CDR3 end, and the germline J gene provides the missing end. This sequence joins TRBV2 and TRBJ1-1; 7 bases are a match to TRBD1. The CDR3 sequence is 13 residues long. After removal of 6 bases from V and 4 bases from J, the junction contained 5 bases not matched to a gene. Germline assignment: CDR1 SNHLY and CDR2 FYNNEI. The CDR3 sequence: CASRLTGLTEAFF. The sequenced part of the CDR3 DNA is TGTGCCAGCAGGCTGACAGGGCTCACTGAA.

This clone was found many times. The CDR3 goes on 3 residues after the read ends, and that part is filled in from the germline J gene. This chain connects TRBV7-2 to TRBJ2-7, with D hard to call. Trimming removed 3 bases from V and 3 bases from J, with 9 bases in between. This CDR3 comprises 13 residues. The germline V gene encodes CDR1 SGHTA and CDR2 FQGNSA. CDR3 residues: CASSFHSRYEQYF. CDR3 bases read: TGTGCCAGCAGCTTCCACAGCCGCTACGAG.

This clone occurred a few times. Coverage ceases 3 residues before the CDR3 finishes, and the germline J gene fills in the end. The chain is built from TRBV7-9 and TRBJ2-1; 9 bases map to TRBD1. J gave up 3 bases and V 4 bases, and 4 bases lay outside the gene matches. This CDR3 contains 15 residues. Germline CDR1 SEHNR, CDR2 FQNEAQ (reference sequence). CDR3 DNA (partial): TGTGCCAGCAGCTCAGGGACAGGGATCTACAATGAG. As protein: CASSSGTGIYNE. The whole CDR3 region reads CASSSGTGIYNEQFF.

Only a few counts were recorded for this clone. CDR3 bases read: TGTGCCAGCAGCTTAGATGGGGGGGTTCGCGAG. Encoded protein: CASSLDGGVRE. The CDR3 in its entirety is CASSLDGGVREQYF. The rearrangement uses TRBV7-2 and TRBJ2-7, with 7 positions matching TRBD2. The CDR3 end is not reached by the read, which stops 3 residues before it; the germline J gene fills it in. This CDR3 is built from 14 residues. V dropped 1 base and J dropped 6; count of bases not matched to a gene: 6. Germline assignment: CDR1 SGHTA and CDR2 FQGNSA.